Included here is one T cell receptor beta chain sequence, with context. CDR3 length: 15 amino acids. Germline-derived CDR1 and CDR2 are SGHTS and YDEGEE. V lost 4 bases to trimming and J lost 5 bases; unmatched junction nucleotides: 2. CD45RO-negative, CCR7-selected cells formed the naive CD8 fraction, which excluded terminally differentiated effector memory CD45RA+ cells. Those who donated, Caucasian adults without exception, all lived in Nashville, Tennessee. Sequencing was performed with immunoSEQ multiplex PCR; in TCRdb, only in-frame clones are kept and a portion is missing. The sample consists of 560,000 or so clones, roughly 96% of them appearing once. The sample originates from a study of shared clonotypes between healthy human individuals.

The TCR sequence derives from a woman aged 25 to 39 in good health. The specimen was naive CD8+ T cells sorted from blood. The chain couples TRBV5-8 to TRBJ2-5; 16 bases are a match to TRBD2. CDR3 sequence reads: CASSPGLAGGETQYF. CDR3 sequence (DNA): TGTGCCAGCAGCCCGGGACTAGCGGGAGGGGAGACCCAGTACTTC.